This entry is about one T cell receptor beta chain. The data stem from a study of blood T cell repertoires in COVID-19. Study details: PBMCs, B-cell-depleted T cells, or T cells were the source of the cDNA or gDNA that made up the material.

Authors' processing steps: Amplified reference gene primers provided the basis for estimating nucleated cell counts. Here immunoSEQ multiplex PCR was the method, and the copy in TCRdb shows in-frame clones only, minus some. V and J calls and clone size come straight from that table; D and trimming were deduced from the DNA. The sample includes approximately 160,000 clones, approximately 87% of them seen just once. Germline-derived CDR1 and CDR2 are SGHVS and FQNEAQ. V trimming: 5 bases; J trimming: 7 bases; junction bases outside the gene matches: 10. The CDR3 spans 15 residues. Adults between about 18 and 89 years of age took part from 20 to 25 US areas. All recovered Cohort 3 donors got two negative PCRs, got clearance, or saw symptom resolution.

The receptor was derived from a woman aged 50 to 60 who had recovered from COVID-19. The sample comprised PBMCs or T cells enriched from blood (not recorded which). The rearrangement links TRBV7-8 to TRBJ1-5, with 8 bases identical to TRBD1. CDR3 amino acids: CASSLSGGAGQPQHF. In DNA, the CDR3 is TGTGCCAGCAGCCTATCAGGGGGCGCAGGGCAGCCCCAGCATTTT.